The 10 T cell receptor beta chains below all came from one sample that was sequenced in a study of human T cells and chemical hapten exposure. The time point: patch test 1, 2 weeks after DPC sensitization. As for treatment: therapeutic diphenylcyclopropenone sensitization with weekly scalp DPC. TCRdb itself ran the RACE reads through MiXCR, one entry per CDR3 protein. This sample has just under 350,000 distinct CDR3 sequences, with approximately 6.9% found just once. Here the sequenced sample was whole blood, taken in connection with sensitization to the hapten diphenylcyclopropenone (DPC). These receptors came from a woman younger than 30 with alopecia areata. Some clones in this sample may be carry-over from other donors' samples.

This clonotype occurred a few times. The chain has TRBV7-2 and TRBJ1-6; D not resolved. Germline CDR1 and CDR2: SGHTA and FQGNSA. Trimming left V 2 bases short and J 15 bases short, with 11 bases between. There are 12 residues in the CDR3. The CDR3 nucleotides read TGTGCCAGCAGCTTAAACCCAGACTTCCTCCACTTT. Residues: CASSLNPDFLHF.

This clonotype has a handful of counts. The chain has TRBV4-3 and TRBJ2-3; tentatively, D is TRBD1 (5 bases). Germline CDR1 and CDR2: LGHNA and YSLEER. Trimming shortened V by 2 bases and J by 6 bases, and 21 bases separated the two germline ends. This CDR3 region has 17 residues. The CDR3 sequence: CASSQRSQGLGTDTQYF. CDR3 DNA sequence: TGCGCCAGCAGCCAACGCTCCCAGGGTCTAGGTACGGATACGCAGTATTTT.

This chain connects TRBV6-4 to TRBJ2-3; 11 bases agree with TRBD2. The CDR3 is 16 residues long. Trimming removed 2 bases from V and 0 bases from J; junction bases left unmatched: 1. The germline CDR1 and CDR2 sequences are MRHNA and SNTAGT. CDR3 loop: CASSDIAGGSTDTQYF. The CDR3 DNA follows: TGTGCCAGCAGTGACATAGCGGGGGGGAGCACAGATACGCAGTATTTT.

In this sample, this clonotype turned up many times. The CDR3 coding sequence is TGTGCCAGCAGACAAATTCTAGCGGGGGTCCACATTGATACGCAGTATTTT. Its protein product is CASRQILAGVHIDTQYF. This chain connects TRBV5-6 to TRBJ2-3; 10 nucleotides align to TRBD2. The CDR3 has 17 residues. V trimming: 5 bases; J trimming: 6 bases; junction bases outside the gene matches: 15. The germline V gene encodes CDR1 SGHDT and CDR2 YYEEEE.

This clonotype was recorded a few times. This chain connects TRBV25-1 to TRBJ2-1; D may be TRBD2 (6 bases). The V and J ends lost 4 bases and 0 bases respectively, with 16 bases between them. This CDR3 has 17 residues. CDR1 MGHDK and CDR2 SYGVNS come from the germline V gene. The CDR3 region has the DNA TGTGCCAGCAGTGCATGGCCTCGGGGGACCTCCTACAATGAGCAGTTCTTC. Its protein product is CASSAWPRGTSYNEQFF.

This clonotype showed up many times. The chain employs TRBV6-6 and TRBJ2-5; D not resolved. V was pared by 7 bases and J by 1 base, with 4 bases between. CDR1 is MNHNY, CDR2 SVGAGI, per germline (reference sequence). The CDR3 is 11 amino acids. DNA of the CDR3: TGTGCCAGCATATTCCAAGAGACCCAGTACTTC. The encoded protein is CASIFQETQYF.

This clonotype was found a few times. CDR3 residues: CASSTDRPSNSPLHF. CDR3 coding DNA: TGCGCCAGCAGCACCGACAGACCATCTAATTCACCCCTCCACTTT. V gene TRBV5-1 combines with J gene TRBJ1-6, with TRBD1 as a possible D gene (5 bases). Germline V gives CDR1 SGHRS, CDR2 YFSETQ. Deletions cut 4 bases from V and 6 bases from J, with 14 bases between. This CDR3 comprises 15 residues.

This clonotype was observed a handful of times. The chain couples TRBV20-1 to TRBJ1-4; 8 positions agree with TRBD1. This CDR3 has 13 residues. The V segment lost 6 bases and the J segment 4 bases; nucleotides outside the gene matches: 4. The germline V gene encodes CDR1 DFQATT and CDR2 SNEGSKA (reference sequence). The CDR3 is CSAPTGDNEKLFF. CDR3 in DNA: TGCAGTGCGCCGACAGGGGATAATGAAAAACTGTTTTTT.

This clonotype was picked up many times. J is TRBJ2-3 and V is TRBV6-2 or TRBV6-3; 11 bases are shared with TRBD2. The CDR3 length is 15 residues. The V gene's germline CDR1 is MNHEY and CDR2 SVGEGT. The trim removed 4 bases at V and 2 bases at J, leaving 2 bases unmatched. The CDR3 spells CASSLLAGVTDTQYF. CDR3 nucleotides: TGTGCCAGCAGTTTACTAGCGGGGGTCACAGATACGCAGTATTTT.

The V gene is TRBV6-1, the J gene TRBJ1-1; 7 bases are shared with TRBD1. The CDR3 is 14 residues long. V gave up 10 bases and J gave up 0 bases; unmatched junction bases: 8. The germline gives CDR1 MNHNS, CDR2 SASEGT. The CDR3 DNA reads as TGTGCCACCTGGGACAGCCTCATGAACACTGAAGCTTTCTTT. This encodes CATWDSLMNTEAFF.